Sequencing of this TCR beta chain was carried out in a study of metastatic and nonmetastatic thyroid tumors. The CDR3 runs 13 residues. Germline CDR1 reads DFQATT; CDR2 reads SNEGSKA (reference sequence). V lost 7 bases and J lost 3, with 13 bases in between. No treatment of any kind had been given to any patient before thyroid surgery. TCRdb re-called the PCR reads with MiXCR. In the table there are tens of thousands of clones, approximately 20% of which are singletons. In its sample, this clone was seen many times. This chain connects TRBV20-1 to TRBJ1-5; D is perhaps TRBD1 (5 bases). Sequenced input: blood. This TCR was recovered from a female donor with papillary thyroid cancer or a benign thyroid nodule (not recorded which). Some clones in this sample may be carry-over from other donors' samples. The CDR3 is CSVGQGTNQPQHF. CDR3 in DNA: TGCAGTGTCGGACAAGGGACCAATCAGCCCCAGCATTTT.